These T cell receptor beta chains were read from a single sample in a study of T cells in Graves' hyperthyroidism and ophthalmopathy. TCRdb reprocessed the multiplex PCR reads via MiXCR and lists one record per CDR3 protein. The sample yields hundreds of thousands of distinct CDR3 sequences, around 15% seen once. Sample: blood. The receptors come from a woman aged 18-29 years with Graves' hyperthyroidism. Each CDR3 is given without its conserved first and last residue. Fields, in order: clone size, J gene, V gene, CDR3 protein. Size tells how often a clone was seen (once, few, many) or the class of an expanded clone, and some rows leave it out.

>few|TRBJ2-5|TRBV18
ASSPPRLPKETQY
>few|TRBJ2-3|TRBV4-1
ASQPSAASTDTQY
>-|TRBJ2-7|TRBV18
ASSPRQGNEQY
>few|TRBJ1-5|TRBV15
ATSRDLEPQH
>few|TRBJ2-3|TRBV5-1
ASSLTGRTDTQY
>few|TRBJ1-5|TRBV6-5
ASSYLTTGTGREQPQH
>many|TRBJ1-1|TRBV20-1
SAPLEDRGYPEAF
>many|TRBJ2-1|TRBV10-3
AISEEGDNEQF
>many|TRBJ2-3|TRBV5-1
ASSLAGKGSTDTQY
>-|TRBJ2-1|TRBV19
ASSSSAGAEQF
>many|TRBJ2-5|TRBV20-1
SARGWTEQETQY
>many|TRBJ2-5|TRBV20-1
SAMGQGVKTQY
>-|TRBJ2-7|TRBV6-1
ASRSGRVSTYEQY
>few|TRBJ1-5|TRBV7-2
ASSLHTQDGPRGRGTESNQPQH
>-|TRBJ1-5|TRBV5-1
ASSLGDRADQPQH
>many|TRBJ1-1|TRBV7-9
ASSLAAGGNTEAF